This T cell receptor beta chain was recorded in a study of persistence of HIV-infected CD4 T cells. The libraries were made with immunoSEQ version 4 in survey mode. Data came from immunoSEQ multiplex PCR; TCRdb stores just in-frame clones and leaves some out. The table lists fewer than 45,000 clones, less than 90% of them singletons. Anti-CD3/anti-CD28 beads served as a nonspecific positive control stimulus. Responding CD4+ T cells were sorted by upregulation of both CD40 ligand and CD69. Suppressive ART was started during chronic HIV-1 infection in these adults. The ends were cut back, 3 bases at V and 4 bases at J, with 13 bases in the middle. CDR3 length equals 15 residues. CDR1 is KGHSH and CDR2 is LQKENI in the germline V gene. As concerns this clone: No antigen is known for it.

Overall study findings and caveats: Proviral oligoclonality tracked with TCR oligoclonality within the same sorted cells.

The gene calls are TRBV18 and TRBJ1-3; no definite D call. This TCR derives from an adult woman with HIV who was CMV-seropositive. The source was CD4+ T cells sorted from PBMCs after approximately 19-hour stimulation, collected from a patient who received antiretroviral therapy. CDR3 loop: CASSPPSFSGNTIYF. As DNA, the CDR3 is TGTGCCAGCTCACCCCCCAGCTTCTCGGGAAACACCATATATTTT.